This TCR beta chain derives from a study of cytomegalovirus exposure and HLA in healthy donors. Of note for this clone: Its specificity is unknown.

There are 16 residues in the CDR3. Germline trimming cut 3 bases from V and 0 bases from J; bases unmatched to any gene: 5. The germline V gene encodes CDR1 SGHRS and CDR2 YFSETQ. Study findings and constraints: TCR beta sequences reportedly predicted most subjects' HLA-A and HLA-B alleles accurately. According to an earlier analysis, most TCR beta V segments yielded productive rearrangements about 87% or about 30% of the time. An analysis was carried out later, and it reportedly showed fewer N-insertions in an Asian-associated ancestry cluster than the approximately 680-donor mean.

PCR amplification relied on 60 Vbeta primers (plus 13 Jbeta primers). Produced via immunoSEQ multiplex PCR; TCRdb's table is partial and in-frame only. The table has some 210,000 clones, about 90% seen once. This receptor was taken from a man aged 25 to 40 in good health and CMV-seronegative. The V call is TRBV5-1, the J call TRBJ1-4; 7 nucleotides agree with TRBD1. The sample taken for sequencing was PBMCs. Here the CDR3 DNA reads TGCGCCAGCAGCTCTTCAGGGGGACCAACTAATGAAAAACTGTTTTTT. This codes for CASSSSGGPTNEKLFF.